This T cell receptor (beta chain) was found in a study of blood T cell repertoires in COVID-19. At the level of the study: In each case, the material was cDNA or gDNA derived from T cells, B-cell-depleted T cells, or PBMCs.

Individuals drawn from 24 US areas were roughly 18 to 95 years old. Which cohort a participant joined came from the clinical history participants gave. This clone has just one count. Per the study methods: Reference gene primer amplification gave estimated nucleated cell counts. Libraries were prepared by immunoSEQ multiplex PCR; TCRdb keeps only in-frame clonotypes and omits some of them. The D gene and trimming were derived from the DNA, and the V and J assignments and clone size from that table. The data contain about 210,000 clones, 80% of them singletons. Sequenced sample: PBMCs or T cells enriched from blood (not recorded which). This receptor was obtained from a man aged 30-40 years with acute COVID-19.

The CDR3 nucleotides read TGTGCCAGCAGCCAACGGGACGGGGGAGACTACAATGAGCAGTTCTTC. It translates to CASSQRDGGDYNEQFF. The chain combines TRBV13 with TRBJ2-1; D is possibly TRBD2 (6 bases). The germline V gene has CDR1 PRHDT and CDR2 FYEKMQ (reference sequence). The ends were cut back, 5 bases at V and 3 bases at J, with 17 bases in the middle. This CDR3 has 16 residues.